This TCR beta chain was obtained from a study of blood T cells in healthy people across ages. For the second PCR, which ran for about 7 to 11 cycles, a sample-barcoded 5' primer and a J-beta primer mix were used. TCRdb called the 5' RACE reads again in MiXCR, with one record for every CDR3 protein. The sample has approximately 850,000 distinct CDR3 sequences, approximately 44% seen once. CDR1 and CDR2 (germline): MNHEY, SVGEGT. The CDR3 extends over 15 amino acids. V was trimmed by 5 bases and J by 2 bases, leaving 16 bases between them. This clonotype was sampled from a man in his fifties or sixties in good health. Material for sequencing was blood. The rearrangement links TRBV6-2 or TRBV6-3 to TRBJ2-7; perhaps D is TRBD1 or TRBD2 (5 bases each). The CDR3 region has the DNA TGTGCCAGCAGTCGGGACCTACTAGGGGCCTACGAGCAGTACTTC. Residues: CASSRDLLGAYEQYF.